This TCR beta chain was sequenced during a study of T cells in Graves' hyperthyroidism and ophthalmopathy. CDR3 length equals 10 residues. V was cut by 4 bases and J by 4 bases, with 2 bases left in between. Germline V gene sequence: CDR1 SNHLY, CDR2 FYNNEI. PBMCs stemmed from 10 ml fresh peripheral blood. Findings and limits, study-wide: Before onset, by a median of approximately 6.2 months, the model predicted ophthalmopathy.

The source material, RNA transcripts, was used to amplify TCR beta CDR3 regions. The primer set for the first-round RT-PCR of the TCR CDR3 was HTBI. MiXCR, run by TCRdb on the multiplex PCR reads, gives a single entry per CDR3 protein. There are a few hundred thousand distinct CDR3 sequences in the sample; about 18% occur only once, and 40% lies in the top ten. This clonotype was observed many times. What it binds is unknown. V is TRBV2 and J is TRBJ2-7; D gene ambiguous. The sequenced sample was blood. The clonotype originates from a man aged 18 to 29 with Graves' ophthalmopathy. The DNA of the CDR3 is TGTGCCAGCAGTGGGTACGAGCAGTACTTC. Encoded protein: CASSGYEQYF.